The 23 T cell receptor beta chains below all came from one sample that was sequenced in a study of blood T cell repertoires in COVID-19. Sequencing was performed with immunoSEQ multiplex PCR; in TCRdb, only in-frame clones are kept and a portion is missing. Of more than 150,000 clones in the sample, approximately 83% were seen once. Input material: peripheral blood. Receptors were obtained from an older woman with acute or convalescent COVID-19.

This clone has a single count. J is TRBJ2-5 and V is TRBV19, with D possibly matching TRBD2 (6 bases). Per the germline V gene, CDR1 is LNHDA and CDR2 is SQIVND (reference sequence). Trimming stripped 10 bases from V and 1 base from J, with 13 bases between. The CDR3 consists of 13 residues. The CDR3, as DNA: TGTGCCACCTCATCGGGACTCCAAGAGACCCAGTACTTC. Its protein is CATSSGLQETQYF.

Notes on this clone: Compared with germline, one end of the junction differs, possibly owing to a read error. This chain uses TRBV7-7 with TRBJ2-3, with D tentatively TRBD2 (5 bases). The CDR3 sequence is 15 residues long. Germline loops: CDR1 SSHAT, CDR2 FNYEAQ (reference sequence). Written as DNA, the CDR3 is TGTGCTAGCAGCTTAACGGCGGGCTTTACAGATACGCAGTATTTT. As protein: CASSLTAGFTDTQYF.

The chain has TRBV30 and TRBJ2-1; TRBD1 matches 10 bases. The CDR3 contains 15 residues. Unmatched junction bases numbered 8, after V lost 3 bases and J lost 6 bases. Germline CDR1 and CDR2: GTSNPN and SVGIG (reference sequence). In nucleotides, the CDR3 is TGTGCCTGGAGCAACCGGGACAGGGGCGTCAATGAGCAGTTCTTC. It translates to CAWSNRDRGVNEQFF.

The J gene is TRBJ1-6, the V gene TRBV18; tentative D call: TRBD1 (6 bases). The CDR3 extends over 13 amino acids. Trimming left V 9 bases short and J 9 bases short, with 15 bases between. CDR1 and CDR2 (germline): KGHSH, LQKENI. The CDR3 reads CASYREGGSPLHF. CDR3 sequence (DNA): TGTGCCAGTTACAGGGAAGGGGGTTCACCCCTCCACTTT.

This clone was counted only a few times. V usage is TRBV29-1 and J usage is TRBJ1-3; unclear D gene. The length of the CDR3 is 12 residues. Germline V gene sequence: CDR1 SQVTM, CDR2 ANQGSEA. CDR3 bases: TGCGGCGGAGGTCTCTCTGGAAACACCATATATTTT. It translates to CGGGLSGNTIYF. The full variable domain, its missing parts supplied by reference TRBV29-1 and TRBJ1-3, is SAVISQKPSRDICQRGTSLTIQCQVDSQVTMMFWYRQQPGQSLTLIATANQGSEATYESGFVIDKFPISRPNLTFSTLTVSNMSPEDSSIYLCGGGLSGNTIYFGEGSWLTVV.

The chain carries TRBV7-2 and TRBJ1-5, with D maybe TRBD1 (5 bases). Deletions cut 0 bases from V and 4 bases from J, with 7 bases between. CDR3 length: 14 residues. Germline lookup yields CDR1 SGHTA and CDR2 FQGNSA. CDR3 DNA sequence: TGTGCCAGCAGCTTAGCGCAGGGAAATCAGCCCCAGCATTTT. Residues: CASSLAQGNQPQHF.

This clone occurred once. The rearrangement joins TRBV4-3 to TRBJ2-7; 10 bases fit TRBD2. The CDR3 covers 18 residues. With 4 bases clipped from V and 0 bases from J, the junction kept 12 bases outside the gene matches. Per the germline V gene, CDR1 is LGHNA and CDR2 is YSLEER. Here the CDR3 reads CASSPTLAGAANSYEQYF. CDR3 in DNA: TGCGCCAGCAGCCCGACTCTAGCGGGGGCGGCAAACTCCTACGAGCAGTACTTC.

J is TRBJ1-2 and V is TRBV3-1 (or the pseudogene TRBV3-2); TRBD1 matches 8 bases. This CDR3 comprises 15 residues. The V segment lost 1 base and the J segment 6 bases; nucleotides outside the gene matches: 7. Germline lookup yields CDR1 LGHDT and CDR2 YNNKEL (reference sequence). Here the CDR3 reads CASSQGRQGANGYTF. The CDR3 nucleotides read TGTGCCAGCAGCCAAGGCCGGCAGGGGGCCAATGGCTACACCTTC.

The genes are TRBV7-2 and TRBJ2-3; D is possibly TRBD1 (6 bases). The germline V and J ends were trimmed by 5 bases and 0 bases, with 12 bases remaining between them. This CDR3 region has 15 residues. CDR1 SGHTA and CDR2 FQGNSA come from the germline V gene. The CDR3 nucleotides are TGTGCCAGCAGCCAGGGACAAGCAAGCACAGATACGCAGTATTTT. It translates to CASSQGQASTDTQYF.

This chain uses TRBV6-5 with TRBJ2-7; 10 positions match TRBD1. Germline V gene sequence: CDR1 MNHEY, CDR2 SVGAGI. J was trimmed by 6 bases and V by 6 bases; bases with no gene match: 2. This CDR3 spans 12 amino acids. CDR3 bases: TGTGCCAGCAGGGGACAGGGGAGCGAGCAGTACTTC. Its protein product is CASRGQGSEQYF.

The J gene is TRBJ2-6, the V gene TRBV18; 7 bases agree with TRBD2. The ends lost 3 bases at V and 1 base at J; junction bases unmatched: 0. This CDR3 spans 15 amino acids. Germline values: CDR1 KGHSH, CDR2 LQKENI. In DNA, the CDR3 is TGTGCCAGCTCACCGCGGGGGTCTGGGGCCAACGTCCTGACTTTC. This gives the protein CASSPRGSGANVLTF. The complete variable domain, with remaining parts taken from reference TRBV18 and TRBJ2-6, reads NAGVMQNPRHLVRRRGQEARLRCSPMKGHSHVYWYRQLPEEGLKFMVYLQKENIIDESGMPKERFSAEFPKEGPSILRIQQVVRGDSAAYFCASSPRGSGANVLTFGAGSRLTVL.

CDR3 in amino acids: CAWSVYETGKAWRVYNEQFF. CDR3 DNA: TGTGCCTGGAGTGTATACGAGACAGGGAAGGCCTGGAGGGTCTACAATGAGCAGTTCTTC. The rearrangement uses TRBV30 and TRBJ2-1; the D gene is possibly TRBD1 (7 bases). CDR1 and CDR2 from the germline V gene are GTSNPN and SVGIG (reference sequence). V was shortened by 0 bases and J by 3 bases, with 27 bases between the two germline ends. The CDR3 sequence is 20 residues long.

CDR3 loop: CSVVRDTDTQYF. The CDR3 DNA reads as TGCAGCGTTGTCCGCGACACAGATACGCAGTATTTT. V usage is TRBV29-1 and J usage is TRBJ2-3; no clear D. The germline V and J ends were trimmed by 4 bases and 2 bases, with 7 bases remaining between them. The CDR3 sequence is 12 residues long. CDR1 SQVTM and CDR2 ANQGSEA come from the germline V gene.

The rearrangement links TRBV6-5 to TRBJ2-1, with 13 bases lining up with TRBD2. The CDR3 totals 14 residues. The germline CDR1 and CDR2 sequences are MNHEY and SVGAGI. The trim removed 8 bases at V and 8 bases at J, leaving 6 bases unmatched. The CDR3 nucleotides are TGTGCCAGCCAAACTAGCGGGGGGGCCGATGAGCAGTTCTTC. Encoded protein: CASQTSGGADEQFF.

This clone has more than one count but fewer than ten. V is TRBV6-2 or TRBV6-3 and J is TRBJ1-1; D is unclear. Germline V lookup: CDR1 MNHEY, CDR2 SVGEGT. V lost 6 bases, J lost 2 bases, and 16 bases lay in between. The CDR3 has 15 residues. CDR3 in DNA: TGTGCCAGCAGCCCCTTAGCACGGCCTAACACTGAAGCTTTCTTT. Protein product: CASSPLARPNTEAFF.

The chain recombines TRBV7-3 with TRBJ2-1; 15 bases are a match to TRBD2. The junction had 8 bases not matched to a gene; V was cut back by 5 bases and J by 3 bases. The CDR3 has 18 residues. Germline-derived CDR1 and CDR2 are SGHTA and FQGTGA. CDR3 coding DNA: TGTGCCAGCAGCGTACTGGGACTAGCGGGGGGCCTCTACAATGAGCAGTTCTTC. Translating it yields CASSVLGLAGGLYNEQFF.

V is TRBV6-5 and J is TRBJ2-1; 9 bases match TRBD2. This CDR3 spans 16 amino acids. Germline trimming cut 0 bases from V and 4 bases from J; bases unmatched to any gene: 4. Germline assignment: CDR1 MNHEY and CDR2 SVGAGI. This CDR3 reads CASSYSVAGGYNEQFF. The CDR3 DNA is TGTGCCAGCAGTTACTCAGTTGCGGGGGGGTACAATGAGCAGTTCTTC.

This chain uses TRBV11-2 with TRBJ2-7; 7 positions match TRBD1. The length of the CDR3 is 15 residues. Unmatched junction bases numbered 7, after V lost 5 bases and J lost 0 bases. Germline V gene lookup returns CDR1 SGHAT and CDR2 FQNNGV. The CDR3 loop reads CASSIDRVNSYEQYF. The CDR3 coding sequence is TGTGCCAGCAGCATTGACAGGGTCAACTCCTACGAGCAGTACTTC.

A single count supports this clone. The V and J genes are TRBV19 and TRBJ2-7, with 13 bases aligning to TRBD2. The CDR3 spans 15 residues. CDR1 and CDR2 from the germline V gene are LNHDA and SQIVND (reference sequence). V lost 5 bases and J lost 4; bases outside the gene matches: 5. CDR3: CASSPTSGGTYEQYF. The CDR3 DNA is TGTGCCAGTAGTCCGACTAGCGGGGGGACATACGAGCAGTACTTC.

This clone appeared a single time. The rearrangement links TRBV30 to TRBJ1-1; D remains ambiguous. The CDR3 is made up of 13 amino acids. Trimming took off 0 bases at V and 1 base at J, with 6 bases between the two ends. Germline assignment: CDR1 GTSNPN and CDR2 SVGIG (reference sequence). CDR3 amino acids: CAWSVRGNTEAFF. CDR3 coding DNA: TGTGCCTGGAGTGTACGAGGGAACACTGAAGCTTTCTTT.

This chain uses TRBV18 with TRBJ2-3, with 8 positions matching TRBD1. V lost 5 bases, J lost 1 base, and 5 bases stayed unmatched. The CDR3 runs to 15 residues. Looked up from germline, CDR1 is KGHSH and CDR2 is LQKENI. In nucleotides, the CDR3 is TGTGCCAGCTCATCGGGACAGGTCGGCACAGATACGCAGTATTTT. Encoded protein: CASSSGQVGTDTQYF.

The genes are TRBV11-3 and TRBJ1-5, with 9 bases matching TRBD1. Unmatched junction bases numbered 11, after V lost 2 bases and J lost 0 bases. The CDR3 loop spans 19 amino acids. The germline gives CDR1 SGHNT, CDR2 YENEEA. In DNA form, the CDR3 reads TGTGCCAGCAGCTTAATATGGGACAGGGTCCAAAGTAGCAATCAGCCCCAGCATTTT. It translates to CASSLIWDRVQSSNQPQHF.

The CDR3 spells CACRGGTNYGYTF. As DNA, the CDR3 is TGTGCCTGCCGGGGGGGTACTAACTATGGCTACACCTTC. This rearrangement joins TRBV12-3 or TRBV12-4 to TRBJ1-2; a weak D match, TRBD1 (5 bases). The V end lost 11 bases, the J end lost 0 bases, and 13 bases lay between the germline ends. The CDR3 contains 13 residues.